This T cell receptor (beta chain) originates from a study of blood T cell repertoires in COVID-19. At the level of the study: The United States, Italy and Spain were the sources of the acute and convalescent COVID-19 samples.

Libraries were prepared by immunoSEQ multiplex PCR; TCRdb keeps only in-frame clonotypes and omits some of them. The table has 150,000 to 200,000 clones, around nine tenths seen once. The CDR3 totals 14 residues. CDR1 and CDR2 (germline): SGHNT, YYREEE (reference sequence). Between the trimmed V and J ends, which lost 0 bases and 4 bases, there was a span of 10 bases. The receptor was isolated from a man between 35 and 55 years old with active or convalescent COVID-19. Material for sequencing was peripheral blood. V gene TRBV5-4 combines with J gene TRBJ1-2; D is perhaps TRBD1 (5 bases). Written as DNA, the CDR3 is TGTGCCAGCAGCTTGGGGCAGGGACTCTATGGCTACACCTTC. As protein: CASSLGQGLYGYTF.